Sequencing of this T cell receptor beta chain was carried out in a study of T cell changes during pregnancy in multiple sclerosis. Sequencing used immunoSEQ multiplex PCR; TCRdb keeps in-frame clones, though not all of them. The sample lists some 60,000 clones, approximately 90% seen once, with about 1.5% in the top ten. V lost 4 bases, J lost 1 base, and 17 bases lay in between. Germline V gene lookup returns CDR1 SGHDN and CDR2 FVKESK. The CDR3 spans 16 residues. The chain joins TRBV14 to TRBJ2-7; TRBD1 might be the D (6 bases). The TCR originated in a female donor with multiple sclerosis, enrolled in a pregnancy study. The material was peripheral blood, obtained in the second trimester of pregnancy. CDR3 sequence (DNA): TGTGCCAGCAGCCGATATGACAGGCTGGAGTCCTACGAGCAGTACTTC. Translating it yields CASSRYDRLESYEQYF.